This record covers a single T cell receptor (beta chain). Its antigen remains unidentified. The entry originates in a study of shared clonotypes between healthy human individuals. Overall study findings and caveats: Naive subsets, compared against memory subsets, generally had larger estimated richness values.

There are 15 residues in the CDR3. The junction had 15 bases not matched to a gene; V was cut back by 11 bases and J by 5 bases. CDR1 and CDR2 (germline): MNHEY, SVGAGI. Clones were sequenced by immunoSEQ multiplex PCR, and TCRdb holds only the in-frame ones, with some missing. The sample lists roughly 1,000,000 clones, around 82% occurring once. Investigators divided CD4+ cells into CD45RA+ naive and CD45RA-negative memory subsets. Sequencing was carried out using memory CD4+ T cells from PBMCs. The subset: CD45RA-negative fraction. The clonotype comes from a man aged 18 to 29 in good health. Some clones in this sample may be carry-over from other donors' samples. The rearrangement links TRBV6-5 to TRBJ1-5; 7 bases agree with TRBD1. The CDR3 bases are TGTGCCGGTCTTGTAGGGGGCGGACGGGATCAGCCCCAGCATTTT. Its protein is CAGLVGGGRDQPQHF.